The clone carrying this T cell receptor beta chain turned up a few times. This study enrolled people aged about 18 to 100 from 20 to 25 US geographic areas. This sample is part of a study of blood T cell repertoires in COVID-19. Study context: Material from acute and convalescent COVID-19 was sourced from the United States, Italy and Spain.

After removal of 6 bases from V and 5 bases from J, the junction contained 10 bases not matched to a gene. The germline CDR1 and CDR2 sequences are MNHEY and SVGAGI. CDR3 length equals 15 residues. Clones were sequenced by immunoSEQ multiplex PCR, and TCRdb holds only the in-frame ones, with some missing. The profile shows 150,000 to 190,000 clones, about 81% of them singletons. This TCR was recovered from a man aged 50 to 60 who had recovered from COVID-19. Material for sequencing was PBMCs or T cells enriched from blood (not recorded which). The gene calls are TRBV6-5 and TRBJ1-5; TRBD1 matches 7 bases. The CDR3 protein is CASSRSGGGHQPQHF. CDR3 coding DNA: TGTGCCAGCAGCCGCTCAGGAGGGGGCCATCAGCCCCAGCATTTT.